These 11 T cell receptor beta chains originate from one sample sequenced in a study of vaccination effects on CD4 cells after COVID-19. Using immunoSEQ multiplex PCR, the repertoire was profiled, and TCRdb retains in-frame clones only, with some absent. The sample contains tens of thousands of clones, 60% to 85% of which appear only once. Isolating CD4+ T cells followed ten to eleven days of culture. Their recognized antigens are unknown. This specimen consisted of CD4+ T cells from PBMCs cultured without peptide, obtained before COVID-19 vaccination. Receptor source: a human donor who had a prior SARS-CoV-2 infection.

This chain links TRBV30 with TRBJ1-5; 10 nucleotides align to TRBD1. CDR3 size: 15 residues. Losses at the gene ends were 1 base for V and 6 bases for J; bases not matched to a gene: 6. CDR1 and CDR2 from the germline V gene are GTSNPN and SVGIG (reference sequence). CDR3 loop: CAWSARDRGIQPQHF. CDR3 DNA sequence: TGTGCCTGGAGTGCCCGGGACAGGGGTATTCAGCCCCAGCATTTT.

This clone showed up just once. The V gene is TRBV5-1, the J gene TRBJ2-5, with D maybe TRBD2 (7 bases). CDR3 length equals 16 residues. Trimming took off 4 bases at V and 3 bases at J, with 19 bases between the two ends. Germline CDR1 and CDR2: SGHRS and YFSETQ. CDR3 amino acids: CASSLGVGGGEETQYF. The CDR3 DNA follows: TGCGCCAGCAGCCTGGGGGTCGGCGGGGGCGAAGAGACCCAGTACTTC.

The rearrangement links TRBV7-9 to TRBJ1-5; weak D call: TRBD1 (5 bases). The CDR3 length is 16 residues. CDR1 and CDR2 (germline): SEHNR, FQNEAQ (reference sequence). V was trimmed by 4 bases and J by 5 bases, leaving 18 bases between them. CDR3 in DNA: TGTGCCAGCAGCTACTGGGGGTCCGGGGGAGATCAGCCCCAGCATTTT. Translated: CASSYWGSGGDQPQHF.

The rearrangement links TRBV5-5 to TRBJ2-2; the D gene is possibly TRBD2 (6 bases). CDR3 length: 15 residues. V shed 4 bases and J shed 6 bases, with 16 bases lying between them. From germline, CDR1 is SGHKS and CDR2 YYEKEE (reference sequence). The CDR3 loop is CASSPHREPAGELFF. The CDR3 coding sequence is TGTGCCAGCAGCCCTCATCGGGAGCCTGCCGGGGAGCTGTTTTTT.

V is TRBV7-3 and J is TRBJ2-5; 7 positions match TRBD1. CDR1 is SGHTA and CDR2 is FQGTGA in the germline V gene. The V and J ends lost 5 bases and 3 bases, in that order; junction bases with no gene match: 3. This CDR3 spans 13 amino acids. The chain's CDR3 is CASSTGVKETQYF. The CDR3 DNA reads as TGTGCCAGCAGCACAGGGGTGAAAGAGACCCAGTACTTC.

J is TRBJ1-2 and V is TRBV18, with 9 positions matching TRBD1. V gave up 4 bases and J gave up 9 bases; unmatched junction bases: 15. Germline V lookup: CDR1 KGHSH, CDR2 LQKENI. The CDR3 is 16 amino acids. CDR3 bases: TGTGCCAGCTCACTTTTCCACCGGACAGGGGAAGAGAGCTACACCTTC. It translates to CASSLFHRTGEESYTF.

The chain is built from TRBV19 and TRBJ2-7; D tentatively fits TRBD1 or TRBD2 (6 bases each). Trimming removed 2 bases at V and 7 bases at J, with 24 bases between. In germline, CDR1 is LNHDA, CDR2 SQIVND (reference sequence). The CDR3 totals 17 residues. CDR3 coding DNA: TGTGCCAGTAGTATAAGTGGAAGGGGGGCCATCTTTGGAGAGCAGTACTTC. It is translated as CASSISGRGAIFGEQYF.

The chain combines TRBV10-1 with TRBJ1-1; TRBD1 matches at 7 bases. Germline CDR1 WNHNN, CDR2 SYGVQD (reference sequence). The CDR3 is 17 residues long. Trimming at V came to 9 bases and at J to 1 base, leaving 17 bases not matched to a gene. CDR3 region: CARLGRDRYSANTEAFF. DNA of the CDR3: TGCGCCAGACTCGGCCGGGACAGATATTCTGCGAACACTGAAGCTTTCTTT.

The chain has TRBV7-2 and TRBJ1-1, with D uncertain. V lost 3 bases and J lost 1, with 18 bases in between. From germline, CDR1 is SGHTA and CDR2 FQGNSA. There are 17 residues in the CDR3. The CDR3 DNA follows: TGTGCCAGCAGCTTGTTCAGAAGTAACGCTCCGAACACTGAAGCTTTCTTT. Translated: CASSLFRSNAPNTEAFF. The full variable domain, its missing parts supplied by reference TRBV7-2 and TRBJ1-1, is GAGVSQSPSNKVTEKGKDVELRCDPISGHTALYWYRQSLGQGLEFLIYFQGNSAPDKSGLPSDRFSAERTGGSVSTLTIQRTQQEDSAVYLCASSLFRSNAPNTEAFFGQGTRLTVV.

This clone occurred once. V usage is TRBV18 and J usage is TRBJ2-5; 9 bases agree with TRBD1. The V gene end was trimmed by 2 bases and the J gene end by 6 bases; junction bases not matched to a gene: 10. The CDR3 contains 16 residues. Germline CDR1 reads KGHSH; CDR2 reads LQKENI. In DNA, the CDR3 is TGTGCCAGCTCACCAGACTGGACAGGGGCGTTTAAGACCCAGTACTTC. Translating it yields CASSPDWTGAFKTQYF.

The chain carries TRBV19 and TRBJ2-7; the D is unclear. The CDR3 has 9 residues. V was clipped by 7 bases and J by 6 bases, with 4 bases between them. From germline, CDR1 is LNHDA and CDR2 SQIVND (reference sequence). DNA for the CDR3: TGTGCCAGTAAGGGCGAGCAGTACTTC. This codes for CASKGEQYF.